This T cell receptor beta chain was recovered during a study of identical twins. Study-level findings and limits: Models underestimated out-of-frame TCR alpha sharing in monozygotic twins. The conclusions drew on cross-sectional statistical analysis instead of tracking the same donors.

The cDNA had a unique molecular identifier and a template-switch universal primer site. TCRdb reprocessed the 5' RACE reads with MiXCR, giving one entry per CDR3 protein. The repertoire holds 200,000 to 250,000 distinct CDR3 sequences, with 10% to 15% as singletons. The table lists this clonotype with a few counts. Its antigen is undetermined. There are 18 residues in the CDR3. Germline CDR1 is SGHTA and CDR2 is FQGTGA. V lost 1 base, J lost 9 bases, and 9 bases stayed unmatched. These same records also appear under a second study, on yellow fever vaccine responses in identical twins. This second study says: Twins' vaccine T cell response reportedly seemed partly convergent, partly personalized.

The rearrangement joins TRBV7-3 to TRBJ2-1; 16 nucleotides agree with TRBD2. The receptor comes from a woman younger than 35 in good health. The material sequenced was memory (CD45RO+) T cells sorted from blood. In DNA, the CDR3 is TGTGCCAGCAGCTTAAAGGGACTAGCGGGGGGGCTATTGAGTGAGCAGTTCTTC. It codes for CASSLKGLAGGLLSEQFF. Together with reference TRBV7-3 and TRBJ2-1, the CDR3 gives the full variable domain: GAGVSQTPSNKVTEKGKYVELRCDPISGHTALYWYRQSLGQGPEFLIYFQGTGAADDSGLPNDRFFAVRPEGSVSTLKIQRTERGDSAVYLCASSLKGLAGGLLSEQFFGPGTRLTVL.